The rows below give T cell receptor beta chains drawn from one sample of a study of siplizumab effects on memory and regulatory T cells. Repertoires were generated with immunoSEQ multiplex PCR, while TCRdb's copy carries only in-frame clones and drops some. The sample includes roughly 120,000 clones, less than 95% of them seen just once. The specimen sequenced was non-Treg CD4+ T cells sorted from blood. The receptor source for this set is a human donor in good health. CDR3s include the opening cysteine and the closing phenylalanine or tryptophan. Fields, in order: J gene, V gene, D gene, clone size, CDR3 DNA, CDR3 protein. The D gene is left open where the match is weak. Some rows have no size entry. The others give once, few or many, or a class for an expanded clone.

J gene: TRBJ2-3; V gene: TRBV6-5; D gene: NA; clone size: NA; CDR3 DNA: TGTGCCAGCAGTTACTGGGGGCGGGGCACAGATACGCAGTATTTT; CDR3 protein: CASSYWGRGTDTQYF
J gene: TRBJ2-5; V gene: TRBV7-2; D gene: TRBD2; clone size: NA; CDR3 DNA: TGTGCCAGCAGCTCGGGAAGACTAGCGGAAGAGACCCAGTACTTC; CDR3 protein: CASSSGRLAEETQYF
J gene: TRBJ1-1; V gene: TRBV18; D gene: NA; clone size: NA; CDR3 DNA: TGTGCCAGCTCACCACAGAGGGACATCCTGGGCACTGAAGCTTTCTTT; CDR3 protein: CASSPQRDILGTEAFF
J gene: TRBJ2-5; V gene: TRBV5-1; D gene: TRBD2; clone size: NA; CDR3 DNA: TGCGCCAGCAGCCCAGGACTAGCGGGGGGCAGAGAGACCCAGTACTTC; CDR3 protein: CASSPGLAGGRETQYF
J gene: TRBJ2-3; V gene: TRBV6-5; D gene: NA; clone size: NA; CDR3 DNA: TGTGCCAGCAGACCAAAGACGAGCACAGATACGCAGTATTTT; CDR3 protein: CASRPKTSTDTQYF
J gene: TRBJ1-5; V gene: TRBV5-6; D gene: TRBD1; clone size: NA; CDR3 DNA: TGTGCCAGCAGCCGACAGGGATCCAGCAATCAGCCCCAGCATTTT; CDR3 protein: CASSRQGSSNQPQHF
J gene: TRBJ2-7; V gene: TRBV18; D gene: NA; clone size: NA; CDR3 DNA: TGTGCCAGCTCACCAAGGGCAGGGGGGTCCTACGAGCAGTACTTC; CDR3 protein: CASSPRAGGSYEQYF
J gene: TRBJ1-6; V gene: TRBV10-3; D gene: NA; clone size: NA; CDR3 DNA: TGTGCCATCCGGGTCGGTGCGAATTCACCCCTCCACTTT; CDR3 protein: CAIRVGANSPLHF
J gene: TRBJ2-3; V gene: TRBV6-5; D gene: NA; clone size: NA; CDR3 DNA: TGTGCCAGCGGGTATAGCGGAGGGACAGATACGCAGTATTTT; CDR3 protein: CASGYSGGTDTQYF
J gene: TRBJ1-2; V gene: TRBV5-6; D gene: NA; clone size: NA; CDR3 DNA: TGTGCCAGCAGCTTGTTGGACAGAAACTATGGCTACACCTTC; CDR3 protein: CASSLLDRNYGYTF
J gene: TRBJ1-1; V gene: TRBV6-1; D gene: TRBD1; clone size: NA; CDR3 DNA: TGTGCCGGTAGTTCACAGGGGGGGACTGAAGCTTTCTTT; CDR3 protein: CAGSSQGGTEAFF
J gene: TRBJ1-6; V gene: TRBV19; D gene: NA; clone size: NA; CDR3 DNA: TGTGCCAGTAGTTGGGGTTCGGACTATAATTCACCCCTCCACTTT; CDR3 protein: CASSWGSDYNSPLHF
J gene: TRBJ1-1; V gene: TRBV2; D gene: TRBD1; clone size: NA; CDR3 DNA: TGTGCCAGCAGCAGACAGGGGGGGGACACTGAAGCTTTCTTT; CDR3 protein: CASSRQGGDTEAFF
J gene: TRBJ2-7; V gene: TRBV15; D gene: TRBD1; clone size: once; CDR3 DNA: TGTGCCACCAGCAGGGACAGGGCCTCCTACGAGCAGTACTTC; CDR3 protein: CATSRDRASYEQYF
J gene: TRBJ2-2; V gene: TRBV18; D gene: TRBD1; clone size: NA; CDR3 DNA: TGTGCCAGCTCCCCCGACAGGGAGAGTACCGGGGAGCTGTTTTTT; CDR3 protein: CASSPDRESTGELFF
J gene: TRBJ2-2; V gene: TRBV2; D gene: NA; clone size: NA; CDR3 DNA: TGTGCCAGCACGTACTCGACTATGAACACCGGGGAGCTGTTTTTT; CDR3 protein: CASTYSTMNTGELFF
J gene: TRBJ2-3; V gene: TRBV5-8; D gene: TRBD2; clone size: NA; CDR3 DNA: TGTGCCAGCTCTGGGGGGGCAGATACGCAGTATTTT; CDR3 protein: CASSGGADTQYF